The entry below gives a single T cell receptor beta chain sequence along with its context. Its antigen is still unknown. Trimming cost V 6 bases and J 11 bases, with 19 bases left between them. Germline V gives CDR1 MNHEY, CDR2 SVGAGI. The CDR3 covers 13 residues. These data belong to a study of blood T cells in healthy people across ages. The use of a sample-barcoded 5' primer and a J-beta primer mix characterized a second PCR of about 6 to 12 cycles. Every cDNA molecule bore a tag from a template-switch adaptor containing 12 random nucleotides. Researchers report that each sample yielded at least 3 million CDR3-containing paired-end reads. One entry per CDR3 protein, called by TCRdb with MiXCR from the 5' RACE reads. The table has about 1.1 million distinct CDR3 sequences, 35% to 45% seen once. General study results and limits: From one million sequenced T cells, diversity estimates were lower bounds. The lack of PBMC sorting stopped any conclusive naive versus antigen-experienced comparison.

The TCR comes from a man aged 18 to 29 in good health. The sequencing sample was made of blood. The V gene is TRBV6-5, the J gene TRBJ2-5; TRBD2 might be the D (5 bases). CDR3 DNA sequence: TGTGCCAGCAGAAACGACATAAGCGGCGAACAGTACTTC. It codes for CASRNDISGEQYF.